This T cell receptor beta chain was profiled in a study of blood T cell repertoires in COVID-19. At the level of the study: Material from acute and convalescent COVID-19 was sourced from the United States, Italy and Spain. From T cells, B-cell-depleted T cells, or PBMCs came the material, which was cDNA or gDNA.

Trimming cost V 4 bases and J 0 bases, with 10 bases left between them. Germline V gene lookup returns CDR1 SGHTA and CDR2 FQGNSA. The CDR3 covers 15 residues. In the original workflow: Using reference gene primer amplification, nucleated cell counts were estimated. The table came from immunoSEQ multiplex PCR; TCRdb's copy has only in-frame clones and leaves some out. Clone size and V and J calls were adopted from that table, with D and trimming inferred from the DNA. The sample comprises roughly 160,000 clones, more than 90% of which are singletons, and approximately 0.5% rests with the top ten. This receptor was obtained from a man between 45 and 60 years old with acute or convalescent COVID-19. The chain combines TRBV7-2 with TRBJ2-1; D gene unclear. The sample comprised peripheral blood. The CDR3 coding sequence is TGTGCCAGCAGCTCAGTCTTGTTCTCCTACAATGAGCAGTTCTTC. Encoded protein: CASSSVLFSYNEQFF. Supplemented by reference TRBV7-2 and TRBJ2-1, the full variable domain reads GAGVSQSPSNKVTEKGKDVELRCDPISGHTALYWYRQSLGQGLEFLIYFQGNSAPDKSGLPSDRFSAERTGGSVSTLTIQRTQQEDSAVYLCASSSVLFSYNEQFFGPGTRLTVL.